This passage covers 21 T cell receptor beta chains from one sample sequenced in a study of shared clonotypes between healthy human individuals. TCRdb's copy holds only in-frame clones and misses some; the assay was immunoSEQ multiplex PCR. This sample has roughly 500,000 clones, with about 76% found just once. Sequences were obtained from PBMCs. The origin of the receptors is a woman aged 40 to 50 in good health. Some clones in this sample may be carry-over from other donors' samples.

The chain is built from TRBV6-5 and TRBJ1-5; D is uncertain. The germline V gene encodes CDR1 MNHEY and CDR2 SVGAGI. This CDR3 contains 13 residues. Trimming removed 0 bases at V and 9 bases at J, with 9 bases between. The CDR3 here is CASSYSGRPPQHF. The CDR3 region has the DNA TGTGCCAGCAGTTACTCGGGCCGACCGCCCCAGCATTTT.

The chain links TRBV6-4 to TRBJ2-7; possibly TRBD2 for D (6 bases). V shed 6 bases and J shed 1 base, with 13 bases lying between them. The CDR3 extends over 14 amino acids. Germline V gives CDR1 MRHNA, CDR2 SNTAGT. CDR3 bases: TGTGCCAGCAGCCGGGACTCAGTTTCCTACGAGCAGTACTTC. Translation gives CASSRDSVSYEQYF.

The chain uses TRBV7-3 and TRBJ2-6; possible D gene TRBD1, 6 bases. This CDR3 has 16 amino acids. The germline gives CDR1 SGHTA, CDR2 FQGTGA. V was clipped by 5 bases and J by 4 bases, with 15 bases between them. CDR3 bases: TGTGCCAGCAGCGATCTCACAGGGAGCGGGGCCAACGTCCTGACTTTC. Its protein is CASSDLTGSGANVLTF.

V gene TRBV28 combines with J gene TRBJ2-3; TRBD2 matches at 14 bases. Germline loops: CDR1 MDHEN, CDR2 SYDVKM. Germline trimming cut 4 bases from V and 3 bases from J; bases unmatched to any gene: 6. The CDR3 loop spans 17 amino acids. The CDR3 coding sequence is TGTGCCAGCAGTTCGCGACTAGCGGGAGGGAGAACAGATACGCAGTATTTT. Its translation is CASSSRLAGGRTDTQYF.

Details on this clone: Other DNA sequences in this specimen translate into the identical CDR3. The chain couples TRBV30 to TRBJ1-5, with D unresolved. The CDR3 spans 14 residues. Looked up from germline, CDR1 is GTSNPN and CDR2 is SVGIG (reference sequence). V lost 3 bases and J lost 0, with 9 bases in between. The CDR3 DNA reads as TGTGCCTGGAGGGGCGCAGGTAGCAATCAGCCCCAGCATTTT. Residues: CAWRGAGSNQPQHF.

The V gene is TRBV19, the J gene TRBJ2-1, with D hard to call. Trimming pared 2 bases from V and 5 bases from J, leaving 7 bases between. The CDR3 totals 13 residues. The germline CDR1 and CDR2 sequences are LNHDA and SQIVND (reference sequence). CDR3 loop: CASSINRNNEQFF. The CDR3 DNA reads TGTGCCAGTAGTATAAATAGGAACAATGAGCAGTTCTTC.

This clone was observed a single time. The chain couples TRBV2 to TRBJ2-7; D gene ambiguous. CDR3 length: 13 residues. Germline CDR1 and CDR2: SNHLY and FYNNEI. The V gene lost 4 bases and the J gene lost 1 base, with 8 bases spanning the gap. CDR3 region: CASSGGGSYEQYF. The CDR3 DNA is TGTGCCAGCAGTGGAGGTGGATCCTACGAGCAGTACTTC.

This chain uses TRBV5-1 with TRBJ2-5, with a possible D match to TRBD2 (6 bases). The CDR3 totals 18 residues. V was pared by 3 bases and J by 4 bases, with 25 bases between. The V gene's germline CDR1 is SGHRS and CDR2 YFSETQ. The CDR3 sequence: CASSWGGAGNQGGETQYF. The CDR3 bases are TGCGCCAGCAGCTGGGGCGGGGCTGGGAATCAAGGTGGAGAGACCCAGTACTTC.

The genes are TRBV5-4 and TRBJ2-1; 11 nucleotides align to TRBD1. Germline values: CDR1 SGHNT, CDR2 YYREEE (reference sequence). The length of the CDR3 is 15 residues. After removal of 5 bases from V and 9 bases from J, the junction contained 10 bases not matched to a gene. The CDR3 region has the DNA TGTGCCAGCAGTTACTCCAGGACAGGGGGCGTTGAGCAGTTCTTC. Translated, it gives CASSYSRTGGVEQFF.

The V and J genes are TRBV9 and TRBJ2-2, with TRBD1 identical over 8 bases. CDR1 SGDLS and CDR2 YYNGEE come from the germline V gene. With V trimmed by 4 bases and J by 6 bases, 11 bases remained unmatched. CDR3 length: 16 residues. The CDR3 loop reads CASSISTGGSAGELFF. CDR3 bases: TGTGCCAGCAGCATAAGTACAGGGGGATCGGCCGGGGAGCTGTTTTTT.

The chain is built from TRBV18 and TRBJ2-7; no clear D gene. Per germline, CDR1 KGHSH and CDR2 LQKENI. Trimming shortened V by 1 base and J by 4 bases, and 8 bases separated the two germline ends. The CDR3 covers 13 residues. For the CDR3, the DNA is TGTGCCAGCTCACCACTCAGTAGGTACGAGCAGTACTTC. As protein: CASSPLSRYEQYF.

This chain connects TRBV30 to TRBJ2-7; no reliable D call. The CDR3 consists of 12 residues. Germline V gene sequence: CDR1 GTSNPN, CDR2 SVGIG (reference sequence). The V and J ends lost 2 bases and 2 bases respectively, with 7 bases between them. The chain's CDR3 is CAWSPGPYEQYF. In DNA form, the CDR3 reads TGTGCCTGGAGTCCGGGTCCCTACGAGCAGTACTTC.

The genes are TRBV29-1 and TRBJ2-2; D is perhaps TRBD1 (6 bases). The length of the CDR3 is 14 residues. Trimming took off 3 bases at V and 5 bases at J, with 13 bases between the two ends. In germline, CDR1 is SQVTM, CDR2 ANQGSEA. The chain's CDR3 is CSVEEQGRTGELFF. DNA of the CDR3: TGCAGCGTTGAGGAACAGGGAAGGACCGGGGAGCTGTTTTTT.

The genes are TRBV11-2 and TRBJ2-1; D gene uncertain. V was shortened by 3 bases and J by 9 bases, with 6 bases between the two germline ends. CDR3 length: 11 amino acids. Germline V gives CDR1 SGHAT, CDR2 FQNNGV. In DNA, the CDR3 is TGTGCCAGCAGCTTTGGCCCTGAGCAGTTCTTC. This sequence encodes CASSFGPEQFF.

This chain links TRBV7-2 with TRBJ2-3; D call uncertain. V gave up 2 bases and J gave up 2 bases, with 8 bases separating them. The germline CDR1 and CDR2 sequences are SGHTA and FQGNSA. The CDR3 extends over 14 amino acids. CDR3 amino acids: CASSLNSPTDTQYF. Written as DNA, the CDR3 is TGTGCCAGCAGCTTAAACAGTCCCACAGATACGCAGTATTTT.

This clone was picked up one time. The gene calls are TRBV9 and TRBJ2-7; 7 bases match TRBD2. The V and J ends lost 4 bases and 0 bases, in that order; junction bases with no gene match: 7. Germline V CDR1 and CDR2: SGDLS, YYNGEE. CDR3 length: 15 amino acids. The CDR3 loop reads CASSPRDYSSYEQYF. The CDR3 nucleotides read TGTGCCAGCAGCCCCCGGGACTACTCCTCCTACGAGCAGTACTTC.

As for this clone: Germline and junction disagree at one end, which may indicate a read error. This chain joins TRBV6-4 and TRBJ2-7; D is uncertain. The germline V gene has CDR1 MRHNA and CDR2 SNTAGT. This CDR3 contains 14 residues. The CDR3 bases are TGTGCCAGCAGTCCCTCCCCCAGCTCCTCCGAGCAGTACTTC. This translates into CASSPSPSSSEQYF.

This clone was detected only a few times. CDR3 coding DNA: TGCGCCAGCAGCCAAGATTGGGGAAGAAACTATGGCTACACCTTC. Amino acids: CASSQDWGRNYGYTF. The chain has TRBV4-1 and TRBJ1-2; the D is unclear. The CDR3 is 15 amino acids. Germline V gives CDR1 MGHRA, CDR2 YSYEKL. Trimming left V 0 bases short and J 2 bases short, with 10 bases between.

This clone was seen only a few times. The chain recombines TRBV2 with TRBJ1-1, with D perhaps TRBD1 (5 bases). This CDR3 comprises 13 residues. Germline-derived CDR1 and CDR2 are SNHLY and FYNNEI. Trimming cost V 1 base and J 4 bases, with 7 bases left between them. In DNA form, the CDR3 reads TGTGCCAGCAGTGAAGAGGGGCTCACTGAAGCTTTCTTT. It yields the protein CASSEEGLTEAFF.

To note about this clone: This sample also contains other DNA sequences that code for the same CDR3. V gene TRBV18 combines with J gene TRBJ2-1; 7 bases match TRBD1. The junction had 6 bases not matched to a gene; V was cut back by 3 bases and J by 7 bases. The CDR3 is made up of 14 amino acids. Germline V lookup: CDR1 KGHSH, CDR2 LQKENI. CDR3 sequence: CASSPGTVNNEQFF. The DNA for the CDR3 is TGTGCCAGCTCACCCGGGACAGTCAATAATGAGCAGTTCTTC.

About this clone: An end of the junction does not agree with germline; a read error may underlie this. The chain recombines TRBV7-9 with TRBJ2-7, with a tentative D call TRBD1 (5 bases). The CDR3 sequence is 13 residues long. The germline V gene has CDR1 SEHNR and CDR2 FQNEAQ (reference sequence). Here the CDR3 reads CASSLDTRASPRF. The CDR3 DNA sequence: TGTGCCAGCAGCTTAGATACCAGGGCGTCCCCCCGCTTC. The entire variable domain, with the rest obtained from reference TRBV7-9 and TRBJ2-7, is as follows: DTGVSQNPRHKITKRGQNVTFRCDPISEHNRLYWYRQTLGQGPEFLTYFQNEAQLEKSRLLSDRFSAERPKGSFSTLEIQRTEQGDSAMYLCASSLDTRASPRFGPGTRLTVT.